What follows describes a single T cell receptor beta chain. Its antigen is not known. This specimen belongs to a study of cytomegalovirus exposure and HLA in healthy donors. Looked up from germline, CDR1 is SGHRS and CDR2 is YFSETQ. This CDR3 region has 15 residues. V was pared by 0 bases and J by 4 bases, with 12 bases between. Researchers ran the PCR with 60 Vbeta and 13 Jbeta primers. Clones were read by immunoSEQ multiplex PCR, and TCRdb kept only the in-frame ones, dropping some. The repertoire has around 150,000 clones, roughly four fifths of them found once; the top ten carry roughly 1.4%. Whole-study findings and limits: The authors excluded some V segments, including TRBV6-2 and TRBV6-3, as indistinguishable. Rates of TCR association differed by HLA locus in a later analysis, with DRB1 highest and HLA-C lowest.

Sequencing was done on a sample of PBMCs. This clonotype originated in a man aged 25 to 45 in good health and CMV-seropositive. This chain links TRBV5-1 with TRBJ2-3; no clear D gene. CDR3 in DNA: TGCGCCAGCAGCTTGGCCTACGCGGCCCCAGATACGCAGTATTTT. Translating it yields CASSLAYAAPDTQYF.